Listed here are 10 T cell receptor beta chains from one sample, sequenced in a study of regulatory T cells in long-lasting Graves disease. Time point given: newly diagnosed GD, antithyroid drugs for less than 3 months. PBMC-derived RNA was used for the TCR library. Libraries of TCR beta came from iRepertoire HTBI primers plus Arm-PCR of CDR3 regions. TCRdb reanalysed the multiplex PCR reads using MiXCR and keeps one entry per CDR3 protein. The sample has under 450,000 distinct CDR3 sequences, 12% seen once. This sample was also put to use in a study of T cells in Graves' hyperthyroidism and ophthalmopathy.

This specimen was peripheral blood mononuclear cells (PBMCs), taken at new diagnosis, from a patient treated with antithyroid drugs. These receptors originate from a woman aged 18-35 years with Graves disease.

This clonotype was detected many times. The rearrangement uses TRBV5-1 and TRBJ1-2; D remains ambiguous. Germline loops: CDR1 SGHRS, CDR2 YFSETQ. Trimming left V 0 bases short and J 1 base short, with 10 bases between. There are 15 residues in the CDR3. CDR3 DNA sequence: TGCGCCAGCAGCTTGGCCGGGCGGAATAACTATGGCTACACCTTC. As protein: CASSLAGRNNYGYTF.

This clonotype was picked up many times. CDR3 residues: CSARDTAKFRYEQYF. CDR3 in DNA: TGCAGTGCTAGAGACACCGCCAAATTCCGTTACGAGCAGTACTTC. This rearrangement joins TRBV20-1 to TRBJ2-7, with D unclear. The V end was cut by 0 bases, the J end by 4 bases, with 16 bases between. The CDR3 runs to 15 residues. Germline lookup yields CDR1 DFQATT and CDR2 SNEGSKA (reference sequence).

There are many counts of this clonotype. This chain connects TRBV6-1 to TRBJ2-1; the D is unclear. Per germline, CDR1 MNHNS and CDR2 SASEGT. The CDR3 totals 15 residues. The V end was cut by 8 bases, the J end by 11 bases, with 25 bases between. The CDR3 protein is CASSELVYVDPKQFF. CDR3 in DNA: TGTGCCAGCTCTGAGCTAGTATACGTCGATCCGAAGCAGTTCTTC.

The chain has TRBV10-3 and TRBJ2-7, with D hard to call. In germline, CDR1 is ENHRY, CDR2 SYGVKD. V was trimmed by 0 bases and J by 4 bases, leaving 10 bases between them. This CDR3 comprises 14 residues. The CDR3 region is CAISESKGRYEQYF. The CDR3 DNA follows: TGTGCCATCAGTGAGTCGAAGGGTCGGTACGAGCAGTACTTC.

The chain couples TRBV24-1 to TRBJ2-2; D is uncertain. From germline, CDR1 is KGHDR and CDR2 SFDVKD. Trimming shortened V by 5 bases and J by 4 bases, and 10 bases separated the two germline ends. This CDR3 contains 14 residues. The CDR3 loop is CATSAGLGTGELFF. CDR3 in DNA: TGTGCCACCAGTGCAGGCCTCGGCACCGGGGAGCTGTTTTTT.

This clonotype was seen many times. The CDR3 region is CSASRRGGKNIQYF. CDR3 nucleotide sequence: TGCAGTGCTAGTCGCAGGGGAGGCAAAAACATTCAGTACTTC. V and J are TRBV20-1 and TRBJ2-4, with D perhaps being TRBD1 or TRBD2 (6 bases each). This CDR3 spans 14 amino acids. Trimming shortened V by 3 bases and J by 3 bases, and 12 bases separated the two germline ends. CDR1 is DFQATT, CDR2 SNEGSKA, per germline (reference sequence).

The V call is TRBV7-2, the J call TRBJ1-5; TRBD1 agrees at 9 bases. Germline values: CDR1 SGHTA, CDR2 FQGNSA. With 2 bases clipped from V and 5 bases from J, the junction kept 7 bases outside the gene matches. This CDR3 is built from 16 residues. The CDR3 DNA reads TGTGCCAGCAGCTTATGGGACAGGGCTAGGGATCAGCCCCAGCATTTT. Encoded protein: CASSLWDRARDQPQHF.

This clonotype was counted many times. The gene calls are TRBV12-3 or TRBV12-4 and TRBJ1-2; 8 bases are a match to TRBD1. Trimming removed 4 bases from V and 2 bases from J; junction bases left unmatched: 9. This CDR3 comprises 16 residues. The CDR3 loop is CASSSTVRGHNYGYTF. Here the CDR3 DNA reads TGTGCCAGCAGTTCCACAGTCAGGGGGCACAACTATGGCTACACCTTC.

This clonotype was recorded many times. The V gene is TRBV11-2, the J gene TRBJ2-7; a weak D match, TRBD2 (5 bases). The length of the CDR3 is 16 residues. V lost 0 bases to trimming and J lost 2 bases, with 14 bases between them. Germline V gives CDR1 SGHAT, CDR2 FQNNGV. The CDR3 region is CASSLEKATSPYEQYF. The CDR3 DNA reads TGTGCCAGCAGCTTAGAAAAGGCAACTAGTCCCTACGAGCAGTACTTC.

The rearrangement links TRBV9 to TRBJ1-1; D is unresolved. Per germline, CDR1 SGDLS and CDR2 YYNGEE. V was clipped by 2 bases and J by 5 bases, with 13 bases between them. The CDR3 has 14 amino acids. CDR3 region: CASSVGSIRTEAFF. The CDR3 DNA reads TGTGCCAGCAGCGTTGGGTCCATAAGGACTGAAGCTTTCTTT.